These T cell receptor beta chains were read from a single sample in a study of shared clonotypes between healthy human individuals. Sequenced by immunoSEQ multiplex PCR; TCRdb stores in-frame clones only, minus some. The table has fewer than 550,000 clones, approximately 79% seen once. The source material was PBMCs. The receptors here all came from a woman aged 40-49 years in good health. Some clones in this sample may be carry-over from other donors' samples. CDR3s include the opening cysteine and the closing phenylalanine or tryptophan. D genes are given only for firm matches. Some rows have no size entry. The others give once, few or many, or a class for an expanded clone.

D,J,V,size,DNA,CDR3
NA,TRBJ2-7,TRBV28,NA,TGTGCCAGCAGTTCACTCTACGAGCAGTACTTC,CASSSLYEQYF
NA,TRBJ2-5,TRBV6-5,NA,TGTGCCAGCAGTTACTCGATATATCCGGGAGAAGAGACCCAGTACTTC,CASSYSIYPGEETQYF
NA,TRBJ1-2,TRBV21-1,many,TGTGCCAGCAGCAAGTCGGACAGTGGCGGCTACACCTTC,CASSKSDSGGYTF
NA,TRBJ1-4,TRBV5-1,NA,TGCGCCAGCAGCTTGGGGCTTAATGAAAAACTGTTTTTT,CASSLGLNEKLFF
NA,TRBJ1-1,TRBV18,NA,TGTGCCAGCTCACCATGGCCAGGGAGGAGGAACACTGAAGCTTTCTTT,CASSPWPGRRNTEAFF
TRBD2,TRBJ2-1,TRBV7-3,NA,TGTGCCAGCAGCTACTCGGCGGGAGGAGGCAATGAGCAGTTCTTC,CASSYSAGGGNEQFF
NA,TRBJ1-1,TRBV27,NA,TGTGCCAGCAGTTTATACGAGGGCACTGAAGCTTTCTTT,CASSLYEGTEAFF
NA,TRBJ2-2,TRBV6-1,NA,TGTGCCAGCAGTGCGTCAGGGAATCCCGGGGAGCTGTTTTTT,CASSASGNPGELFF
TRBD2,TRBJ2-7,TRBV6-6,NA,TGTGCCAGCAGTTACTCGGCGGGAGTAAGCGAGCAGTACTTC,CASSYSAGVSEQYF
NA,TRBJ1-5,TRBV28,NA,TGTGCCAGCAAACCCGGGCCGGGTGGAAGCGGCAATCAGCCCCAGCATTTT,CASKPGPGGSGNQPQHF
NA,TRBJ2-7,TRBV29-1,NA,TGCAGCGTTGAGGTCTCCGGTCTCTACGAGCAGTACTTC,CSVEVSGLYEQYF
NA,TRBJ2-3,TRBV7-3,NA,TGTGCCAGCAGCTTACCGGGGGAGGATACGCAGTATTTT,CASSLPGEDTQYF
TRBD1,TRBJ1-1,TRBV7-9,few,TGTGCCAGCAGCGGACAGGCGAACACTGAAGCTTTCTTT,CASSGQANTEAFF
NA,TRBJ1-2,TRBV7-9,NA,TGTGCCAGCAGCCTCCTTCCCGTGACATCTAACTATGGCTACACCTTC,CASSLLPVTSNYGYTF
NA,TRBJ1-2,TRBV20-1,NA,TGCAGTGCTCACGACCTAGGCAGCTACACCTTC,CSAHDLGSYTF
NA,TRBJ1-6,TRBV27,NA,TGTGCCAGCAGTTCCCGACAGTTCAGCTCCTATAATTCACCCCTCCACTTT,CASSSRQFSSYNSPLHF
TRBD1,TRBJ1-4,TRBV18,NA,TGTGCCAGCTCACCGGGACAGGATAATGAAAAACTGTTTTTT,CASSPGQDNEKLFF
NA,TRBJ2-7,TRBV4-2,NA,TGTGCCAGCAGCCAACAGGGGCGGGGTGCCTACGAGCAGTACTTC,CASSQQGRGAYEQYF
NA,TRBJ2-1,TRBV6-5,NA,TGTGCCAGCAGCCTGGGACTGAATACCTACAATGAGCAGTTCTTC,CASSLGLNTYNEQFF
TRBD1,TRBJ1-2,TRBV10-3,NA,TGTGCCATCAGTAAGGACAGGCCCTCTAACTATGGCTACACCTTC,CAISKDRPSNYGYTF
NA,TRBJ2-3,TRBV5-4,once,TGTGCCAGCAGCTGGGGGCTAGCGGAAGCCACAGATACGCAGTATTTT,CASSWGLAEATDTQYF
TRBD2,TRBJ2-5,TRBV19,NA,TGTGCCAGTAGTATTCCGGCTAGCGGGAGTGAGACCCAGTACTTC,CASSIPASGSETQYF
TRBD2,TRBJ2-3,TRBV6-5,NA,TGTGCCAGTTCCCCGGGACTAGCGTTCACAGATACGCAGTATTTT,CASSPGLAFTDTQYF
TRBD1,TRBJ2-7,TRBV29-1,few,TGCAGCGTTAAGGGGGCAGGCTACGAGCAGTACTTC,CSVKGAGYEQYF
TRBD2,TRBJ2-3,TRBV4-2,NA,TGTGCCAGCAGCCGAAGCTCCTTTAGCGGGCCAGATACGCAGTATTTT,CASSRSSFSGPDTQYF
NA,TRBJ2-1,TRBV5-6,NA,TGTGCCAGCAGCTTGAAAAGAGACAGGAGCTCCTACAATGAGCAGTTCTTC,CASSLKRDRSSYNEQFF
NA,TRBJ1-3,TRBV7-9,NA,TGTGCCAGCAGCTTTTTAGACTCTGGAAACACCATATATTTT,CASSFLDSGNTIYF